Presented here are 23 T cell receptor beta chains from one specimen sequenced in a study of patients and donors after allogeneic stem cell transplantation (dated by TCRdb to 2020 to 2021). To prepare the library, RT-PCR was applied. The data were produced on a NextSeq 550. TCRdb reprocessing: public reads trimmed at Q25 with fastp, clones called with MiXCR, in-frame beta chains kept. CDR3 protein duplicates are merged, each entry listing the most common genes and DNA. The sample table lists 25,000 to 35,000 distinct CDR3 sequences, under 7.5% of them with a count of one. The ten largest clones capture approximately 35% of the sample. Sequencing was performed on blood, either unsorted or a sorted T cell fraction (not recorded which). The source is a human donor who was either an allogeneic HSCT recipient or a stem cell or donor lymphocyte infusion donor (not recorded which). It is not recorded whose cells these are; they may come from a transplant donor.

Many counts were recorded for this clonotype. An end of the junction does not agree with germline; a read error may underlie this. This chain connects TRBV29-1 to TRBJ2-5, with D perhaps TRBD2 (6 bases). The germline V gene encodes CDR1 SQVTM and CDR2 ANQGSEA. This CDR3 has 12 residues. Here the CDR3 DNA reads TGTGCGGAGGGCCCCCCCCAAGAGACCCAGTACTTC. Encoded protein: CAEGPPQETQYF.

This clonotype was counted between two and nine times. The J gene is TRBJ2-7, the V gene TRBV19; D gene unclear. Germline loops: CDR1 LNHDA, CDR2 SQIVND (reference sequence). The ends were cut back, 0 bases at V and 3 bases at J, with 9 bases in the middle. CDR3 length: 14 residues. CDR3 nucleotide sequence: TGTGCCAGTAGTATAGATGAACTGAGCTACGAGCAGTACTTC. Its translation: CASSIDELSYEQYF.

The chain links TRBV20-1 to TRBJ2-6; no clear D. CDR1 DFQATT and CDR2 SNEGSKA come from the germline V gene (reference sequence). V lost 3 bases, J lost 0 bases, and 6 bases lay in between. This CDR3 has 14 amino acids. CDR3: CSARAGSGANVLTF. CDR3 DNA: TGCAGTGCTAGGGCAGGCTCTGGGGCCAACGTCCTGACTTTC.

The sample holds many counts of this clonotype. The J gene is TRBJ2-2, the V gene TRBV4-1; the D is unclear. The V end was cut by 2 bases, the J end by 7 bases, with 11 bases between. Germline assignment: CDR1 MGHRA and CDR2 YSYEKL. The length of the CDR3 is 14 residues. The CDR3 DNA reads as TGCGCCAGCAGCCAACCTATGGGCATCGGGGAGCTGTTTTTT. This encodes CASSQPMGIGELFF.

This clonotype has just a few counts. The chain carries TRBV6-5 and TRBJ1-2; D might be TRBD1 (6 bases). V was clipped by 3 bases and J by 4 bases, with 15 bases between them. The CDR3 is 15 amino acids. Looked up from germline, CDR1 is MNHEY and CDR2 is SVGAGI. The CDR3 loop reads CASSYAGGASYGYTF. The CDR3 DNA is TGTGCCAGCAGTTATGCGGGGGGCGCAAGCTATGGCTACACCTTC.

This clonotype was detected ten times or more. This chain connects TRBV15 to TRBJ1-2; TRBD1 is a possible D gene (5 bases). The CDR3 contains 15 residues. CDR1 LNHNV and CDR2 YYDKDF come from the germline V gene (reference sequence). Trimming removed 0 bases at V and 3 bases at J, with 11 bases between. The CDR3, as DNA: TGTGCCACCAGCAGAGAGTTGCGGGGCGACTATGGCTACACCTTC. This sequence encodes CATSRELRGDYGYTF.

This clonotype came up many times. The chain carries TRBV29-1 and TRBJ2-7; TRBD2 agrees at 9 bases. The CDR3 has 16 residues. The J segment lost 5 bases and the V segment lost 6 bases, leaving 17 bases of the junction unmatched. Per germline, CDR1 SQVTM and CDR2 ANQGSEA. CDR3 amino acids: CSVGRIESGRQNEQYF. Written as DNA, the CDR3 is TGCAGCGTCGGCCGGATAGAAAGCGGGAGGCAGAACGAGCAGTACTTC.

This clonotype showed up just a few times. The rearrangement uses TRBV4-2 and TRBJ2-3; D is possibly TRBD2 (5 bases). Germline V CDR1 and CDR2: LGHNA, YNFKEQ. CDR3 length equals 15 residues. V lost 5 bases, J lost 13 bases, and 25 bases lay in between. The CDR3 reads CASSYTVILPTGEYF. The CDR3 DNA sequence: TGTGCCAGCAGCTATACAGTGATCTTGCCGACCGGGGAGTATTTT.

The chain uses TRBV19 and TRBJ2-5, with D perhaps matching TRBD1 (5 bases). CDR3 length equals 14 residues. V gave up 3 bases and J gave up 3 bases, with 11 bases separating them. Germline CDR1 is LNHDA and CDR2 is SQIVND (reference sequence). DNA for the CDR3: TGTGCCAGTAGTATGTTGTGGGGCGAAGAGACCCAGTACTTC. It encodes CASSMLWGEETQYF.

CDR3 DNA sequence: TGTGCCAGCAGCTTAGGGACAGGGCCGGAAGAGACCCAGTACTTC. It encodes CASSLGTGPEETQYF. The chain is built from TRBV7-6 and TRBJ2-5; the match to TRBD1 covers 8 bases. V lost 1 base, J lost 3 bases, and 4 bases stayed unmatched. The CDR3 covers 15 residues. CDR1 is SGHVS and CDR2 is FNYEAQ in the germline V gene. The full variable domain, with the rest looked up from reference TRBV7-6 and TRBJ2-5, is GAGVSQSPRYKVTKRGQDVALRCDPISGHVSLYWYRQALGQGPEFLTYFNYEAQQDKSGLPNDRFSAERPEGSISTLTIQRTEQRDSAMYRCASSLGTGPEETQYFGPGTRLLVL.

The gene calls are TRBV18 and TRBJ2-6; D unclear. The ends were cut back, 4 bases at V and 0 bases at J, with 13 bases in the middle. The germline CDR1 and CDR2 sequences are KGHSH and LQKENI. This CDR3 contains 17 residues. The CDR3 spells CASSRSESHSGANVLTF. Here the CDR3 DNA reads TGTGCCAGCTCACGAAGCGAGAGCCACTCTGGGGCCAACGTCCTGACTTTC.

There are many counts of this clonotype. The chain carries TRBV7-9 and TRBJ1-6; no definite D call. Trimming took off 5 bases at V and 8 bases at J, with 16 bases between the two ends. The CDR3 loop spans 15 amino acids. The V gene's germline CDR1 is SEHNR and CDR2 FQNEAQ (reference sequence). The CDR3 sequence is CASSPGEGFYSPLHF. The CDR3 DNA follows: TGTGCCAGCAGCCCCGGGGAGGGATTTTATTCACCCCTCCACTTT.

This clonotype was seen a handful of times. The chain employs TRBV28 and TRBJ2-1; 9 bases fit TRBD2. Trimming removed 10 bases from V and 4 bases from J; junction bases left unmatched: 8. The CDR3 loop spans 14 amino acids. From germline, CDR1 is MDHEN and CDR2 SYDVKM. CDR3 sequence reads: CATISSGAYNEQFF. DNA for the CDR3: TGTGCCACCATTTCTAGCGGGGCGTACAATGAGCAGTTCTTC.

The chain links TRBV19 to TRBJ1-2; tentative D call: TRBD1 (5 bases). The CDR3 runs to 12 residues. Trimming pared 10 bases from V and 8 bases from J, leaving 17 bases between. From germline, CDR1 is LNHDA and CDR2 SQIVND (reference sequence). The CDR3 coding sequence is TGTGCCACCTCCCCGGCCGGGGCGGGCTACACCTTC. Protein product: CATSPAGAGYTF.

This clonotype was seen at least ten times. V and J are TRBV11-2 and TRBJ2-2; D gene unclear. V was clipped by 1 base and J by 0 bases, with 9 bases between them. CDR1 and CDR2 from the germline V gene are SGHAT and FQNNGV. This CDR3 is built from 16 residues. The CDR3 here is CASSLVGRTNTGELFF. CDR3 in DNA: TGTGCCAGCAGCTTAGTGGGCAGGACGAACACCGGGGAGCTGTTTTTT.

There are many counts of this clonotype. The V and J genes are TRBV29-1 and TRBJ1-2; D is perhaps TRBD1 (5 bases). CDR3 length equals 14 residues. In germline, CDR1 is SQVTM, CDR2 ANQGSEA. V shed 3 bases and J shed 5 bases, with 16 bases lying between them. The CDR3 protein is CSVDKSGQGYGYTF. The CDR3, as DNA: TGCAGCGTTGATAAGTCGGGGCAGGGTTATGGCTACACCTTC.

In its sample, this clonotype was seen a few times. Its ends do not fully match the called genes, so a read error is possible. V and J are TRBV24-1 and TRBJ2-2; the D call may be TRBD1 or TRBD2 (5 bases each). CDR3 length: 17 amino acids. Per germline, CDR1 KGHDR and CDR2 SFDVKD. DNA of the CDR3: TGTGCCACCAGTGACCCCGGGGCCAGGGTGGGCACCGAGGAGCTGTTTTTT. Its protein product is CATSDPGARVGTEELFF.

This clonotype has a handful of counts. The chain couples TRBV18 to TRBJ1-6; D is possibly TRBD1 (5 bases). Germline-derived CDR1 and CDR2 are KGHSH and LQKENI. The CDR3 is 15 residues long. V dropped 3 bases and J dropped 6 bases, with 12 bases sitting between them. The CDR3 is CASSPQGVINSPLHF. The DNA of the CDR3 is TGTGCCAGCTCACCCCAAGGGGTTATTAATTCACCCCTCCACTTT.

This clonotype was counted a few times. This chain uses TRBV21-1 with TRBJ2-5; TRBD2, as called in the table, went unchecked against the DNA. TRBV21-1 is labeled a pseudogene. The CDR3 is made up of 16 amino acids. The CDR3 region is CASRSLFSGRGQTQYF. The DNA for the CDR3 is TGTGCCAGCAGAAGTCTTTTTAGCGGGAGGGGACAGACCCAGTACTTC.

This clonotype was detected only a few times. This chain links TRBV6-2 or TRBV6-3 with TRBJ2-7; either TRBD1 or TRBD2 may supply D (5 bases each). With 6 bases removed from V and 1 base from J, the gap between germline ends came to 13 bases. This CDR3 has 14 residues. CDR1 is MNHEY and CDR2 is SVGEGT in the germline V gene. The CDR3, as DNA: TGTGCCAGCAGCTCCGGGACGGATTCCTACGAGCAGTACTTC. This translates into CASSSGTDSYEQYF.

This clonotype has at least ten counts. The genes are TRBV7-9 and TRBJ1-2; no definite D call. CDR1 and CDR2 (germline): SEHNR, FQNEAQ (reference sequence). The germline V and J ends were trimmed by 1 base and 9 bases, with 9 bases remaining between them. The CDR3 length is 12 residues. CDR3 bases: TGTGCCAGCAGCTTAGTTAGGGAGCGCTACACCTTC. Translation gives CASSLVRERYTF.

By sample fraction, this clonotype is medium-sized (0.01 to 0.1%). The chain combines TRBV15 with TRBJ1-5; unclear D gene. This CDR3 has 12 amino acids. V shed 0 bases and J shed 7 bases, with 4 bases lying between them. CDR1 LNHNV and CDR2 YYDKDF come from the germline V gene (reference sequence). The CDR3 sequence: CATSRDEQPQHF. The CDR3 region has the DNA TGTGCCACCAGCAGAGATGAGCAGCCCCAGCATTTT.

This clonotype was recorded many times. The rearrangement joins TRBV10-3 to TRBJ2-7; the D gene is possibly TRBD1 (6 bases). Between the trimmed V and J ends, which lost 4 bases and 4 bases, there was a span of 8 bases. This CDR3 comprises 12 residues. CDR1 is ENHRY, CDR2 SYGVKD, per germline. CDR3 amino acids: CAISGGQYEQYF. CDR3 DNA: TGTGCCATCAGTGGAGGACAGTACGAGCAGTACTTC.